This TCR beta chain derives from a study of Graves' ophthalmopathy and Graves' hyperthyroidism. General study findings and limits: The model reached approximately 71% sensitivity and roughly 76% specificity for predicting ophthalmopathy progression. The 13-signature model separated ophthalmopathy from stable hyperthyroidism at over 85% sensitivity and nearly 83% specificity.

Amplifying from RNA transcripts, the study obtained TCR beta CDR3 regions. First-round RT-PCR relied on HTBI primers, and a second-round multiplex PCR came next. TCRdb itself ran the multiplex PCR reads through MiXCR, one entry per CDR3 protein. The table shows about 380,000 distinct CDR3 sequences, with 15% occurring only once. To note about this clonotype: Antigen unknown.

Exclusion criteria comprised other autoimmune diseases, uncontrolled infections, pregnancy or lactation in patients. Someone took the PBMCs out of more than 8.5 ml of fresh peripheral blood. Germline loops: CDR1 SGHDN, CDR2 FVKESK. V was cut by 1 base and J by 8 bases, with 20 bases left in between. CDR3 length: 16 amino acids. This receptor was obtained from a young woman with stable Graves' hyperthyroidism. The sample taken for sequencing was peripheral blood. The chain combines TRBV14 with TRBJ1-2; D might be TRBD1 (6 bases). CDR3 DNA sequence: TGTGCCAGCAGCCAAGTTACCGCAGGGGCATGGGGAGGCTACACCTTC. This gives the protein CASSQVTAGAWGGYTF.